The source of this TCR beta chain is a study of blood T cell repertoires in COVID-19. As for the study in general: The samples span acute and convalescent COVID-19 from the United States, Italy and Spain. Nucleic acid was either cDNA or gDNA, and it came from T cells, B-cell-depleted T cells, or PBMCs.

Seattle cases were enrolled at active infection and followed longitudinally. In the study's own analysis: Researchers report that nucleated cell counts were estimated from reference gene primer amplification. Data came from immunoSEQ multiplex PCR; TCRdb stores just in-frame clones and leaves some out. That table gives V, J and clone size, and the DNA gave D and trimming. The sample has 150,000 to 200,000 clones, roughly 80% seen once. The receptor's source is a woman in her seventies with COVID-19, enrolled during active disease. Sequences were obtained from peripheral blood.

The CDR3 sequence: CASRQLQLGYNSPLHF. The CDR3, as DNA: TGTGCCAGCAGGCAGCTACAGTTGGGTTATAATTCACCCCTCCACTTT. The V and J genes are TRBV28 and TRBJ1-6; no clear D gene. This CDR3 is 16 amino acids long. Trimming took 6 bases from V and 4 from J, leaving 16 bases between them. The germline V gene has CDR1 MDHEN and CDR2 SYDVKM.